This TCR beta chain was recovered during a study of identical twins. There are a few counts of this clonotype. What it binds is unknown. The CDR3 consists of 12 residues. Trimming pared 3 bases from V and 13 bases from J, leaving 10 bases between. Notes on the study in general: A lower insertion count was a feature of abundant cord blood beta clonotypes, with no such feature in memory repertoires. Analyses of zero insertions could be partly confounded by invariant MAIT and iNKT cells.

cDNA carried unique molecular identifiers, and a universal primer site was added by template switching. TCRdb re-derived calls from the 5' RACE reads in MiXCR, one entry per CDR3 protein. The sample contains 400,000 to 650,000 distinct CDR3 sequences, less than 25% of which appear only once. These same data were also listed under a study on T cells expressing NK-cell markers. That work contributes: A handful of donors likewise had their CD3+CD56-NKG2C+ fraction led by these clonotypes.

The chain links TRBV12-3 or TRBV12-4 to TRBJ1-6; D not resolved. The receptor comes from a woman between 18 and 29 years old in good health. The sequencing input was CD4+ T cells sorted from blood. This chain's CDR3 is CASSFSGNPLHF. The CDR3, as DNA: TGTGCCAGCAGTTTCTCGGGCAATCCCCTCCACTTT.